Presented here are 10 T cell receptor beta chains from one specimen sequenced in a study of T cell changes during pregnancy in multiple sclerosis. Measured with immunoSEQ multiplex PCR; TCRdb has only the in-frame clones, and not every one. The sample shows approximately 88,000 clones, roughly 96% of them seen only once. The sample here was peripheral blood, taken in the second trimester of pregnancy. Source of these receptors: a female donor with multiple sclerosis, enrolled in a pregnancy study.

The rearrangement joins TRBV6-1 to TRBJ2-7; 11 bases align to TRBD2. The CDR3 totals 16 residues. Germline V gives CDR1 MNHNS, CDR2 SASEGT. V was clipped by 2 bases and J by 4 bases; unmatched bases: 7. For the CDR3, the DNA is TGTGCCAGCAGTGAAAAGGCTAGCGGGAGGACGTACGAGCAGTACTTC. As protein: CASSEKASGRTYEQYF.

The V gene is TRBV4-1, the J gene TRBJ2-5; 7 nucleotides agree with TRBD2. Germline V CDR1 and CDR2: MGHRA, YSYEKL. CDR3 size: 14 residues. V gave up 6 bases and J gave up 2 bases; unmatched junction bases: 6. CDR3 loop: CASRLPGLQETQYF. The CDR3 nucleotides read TGCGCCAGCAGACTCCCGGGACTACAAGAGACCCAGTACTTC.

This rearrangement joins TRBV18 to TRBJ2-7, with a tentative D call TRBD1 (6 bases). The CDR3 contains 14 residues. Germline CDR1 and CDR2: KGHSH and LQKENI. V lost 3 bases and J 7 bases, leaving 16 bases between the germline ends. The CDR3 spells CASSPGAGPQEQYF. The CDR3 nucleotides are TGTGCCAGCTCACCGGGGGCGGGCCCCCAGGAGCAGTACTTC.

This chain joins TRBV10-3 and TRBJ2-3; 9 bases agree with TRBD1. J lost 0 bases, V lost 6 bases, and 4 bases had no gene match. In germline, CDR1 is ENHRY, CDR2 SYGVKD. This CDR3 is built from 15 residues. The CDR3 here is CAIRAGQGSTDTQYF. Written as DNA, the CDR3 is TGTGCCATCAGGGCGGGACAGGGTAGCACAGATACGCAGTATTTT.

The genes are TRBV19 and TRBJ1-2; 7 bases are shared with TRBD1. In germline, CDR1 is LNHDA, CDR2 SQIVND (reference sequence). The CDR3 has 14 amino acids. After removal of 3 bases from V and 5 bases from J, the junction contained 6 bases not matched to a gene. In DNA form, the CDR3 reads TGTGCCAGTAGTATTGGGACAGACCGGTATGGCTACACCTTC. Translating gives CASSIGTDRYGYTF. Full variable domain (outside the CDR3, taken from reference TRBV19 and TRBJ1-2): DGGITQSPKYLFRKEGQNVTLSCEQNLNHDAMYWYRQDPGQGLRLIYYSQIVNDFQKGDIAEGYSVSREKKESFPLTVTSAQKNPTAFYLCASSIGTDRYGYTFGSGTRLTVV.

This clone was counted only a few times. DNA of the CDR3: TGTGCCAGCAGCTTGGGAGACAGGGTAGACGAAAAACTGTTTTTT. Translating gives CASSLGDRVDEKLFF. The chain has TRBV5-6 and TRBJ1-4, with 7 positions matching TRBD1. V lost 0 bases to trimming and J lost 8 bases; unmatched junction nucleotides: 7. The CDR3 consists of 15 residues. Germline CDR1 SGHDT, CDR2 YYEEEE.

The rearrangement links TRBV27 to TRBJ2-7; D is perhaps TRBD2 (5 bases). Between the trimmed V and J ends, which lost 5 bases and 4 bases, there was a span of 12 bases. In germline, CDR1 is MNHEY, CDR2 SMNVEV (reference sequence). The CDR3 runs 13 residues. The CDR3 DNA sequence: TGTGCCAGCAGTGTTTCGAGCGGTTACGAGCAGTACTTC. Encoded protein: CASSVSSGYEQYF.

V gene TRBV9 combines with J gene TRBJ1-1, with D perhaps TRBD1 (5 bases). The V and J ends lost 4 bases and 4 bases respectively, with 17 bases between them. Germline CDR1 and CDR2: SGDLS and YYNGEE. The CDR3 runs to 15 residues. CDR3: CASSPQARGSTEAFF. The DNA of the CDR3 is TGTGCCAGCAGCCCTCAGGCAAGGGGCAGCACTGAAGCTTTCTTT.

Here the CDR3 DNA reads TGTGCCTGGACCCAAACGACAGGGGAAGCTTTCTTT. The encoded protein is CAWTQTTGEAFF. The chain recombines TRBV30 with TRBJ1-1; TRBD1 aligns across 7 bases. J lost 8 bases, V lost 4 bases, and 7 bases had no gene match. The CDR3 runs 12 residues. Looked up from germline, CDR1 is GTSNPN and CDR2 is SVGIG (reference sequence).

The chain joins TRBV5-1 to TRBJ1-2; 8 bases match TRBD1. The CDR3 runs 18 residues. Germline CDR1 and CDR2: SGHRS and YFSETQ. V shed 4 bases, J shed 4 bases, and the junction held 18 bases outside the gene matches. CDR3 sequence reads: CASSTDAGQGDFLYGYTF. DNA for the CDR3: TGCGCCAGCAGCACCGACGCAGGACAGGGTGACTTCCTCTATGGCTACACCTTC.